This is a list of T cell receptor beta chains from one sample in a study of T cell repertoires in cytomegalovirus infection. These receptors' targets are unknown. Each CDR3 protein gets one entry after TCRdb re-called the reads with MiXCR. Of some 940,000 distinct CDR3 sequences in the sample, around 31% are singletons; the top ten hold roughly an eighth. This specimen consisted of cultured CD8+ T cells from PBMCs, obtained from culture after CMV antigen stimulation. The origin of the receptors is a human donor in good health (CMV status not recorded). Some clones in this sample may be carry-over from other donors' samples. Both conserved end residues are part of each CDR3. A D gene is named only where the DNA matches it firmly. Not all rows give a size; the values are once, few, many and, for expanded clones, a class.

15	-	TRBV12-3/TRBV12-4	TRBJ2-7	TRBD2	CVSTSGGLSSYEQYF	TGTGTCAGCACATCGGGGGGGCTGAGCTCCTACGAGCAGTACTTC
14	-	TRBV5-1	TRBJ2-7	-	CASKGTQQNYEQYF	TGCGCCAGCAAAGGTACCCAACAGAACTACGAGCAGTACTTC
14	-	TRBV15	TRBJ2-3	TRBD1	CATRTDRGADTQYF	TGTGCCACCAGAACTGACAGGGGCGCAGATACGCAGTATTTT
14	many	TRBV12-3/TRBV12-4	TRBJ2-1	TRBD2	CASSLSGGRNEQFF	TGTGCCAGCAGTCTAAGCGGGGGGAGGAATGAGCAGTTCTTC
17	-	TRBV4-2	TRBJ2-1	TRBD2	CASSLSRERGDYNEQFF	TGTGCCAGCAGCCTCTCCCGAGAGCGGGGCGATTACAATGAGCAGTTCTTC
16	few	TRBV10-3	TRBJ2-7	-	CAISALGQGGTYEQYF	TGTGCCATCAGTGCCCTCGGTCAGGGGGGAACCTACGAGCAGTACTTC
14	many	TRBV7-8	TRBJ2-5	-	CASSLGRHQETQYF	TGTGCCAGCAGCTTAGGACGGCACCAAGAGACCCAGTACTTC
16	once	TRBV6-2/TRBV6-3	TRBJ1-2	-	CASSYSIRGDSYGYTF	TGTGCCAGCAGTTACTCGATTCGCGGGGATTCCTATGGCTACACCTTC
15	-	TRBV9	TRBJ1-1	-	CVSSVGSGANTEAFF	TGTGTCAGCAGCGTAGGGTCCGGGGCGAACACTGAAGCTTTCTTT
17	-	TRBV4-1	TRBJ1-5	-	CASSQEQGLYSNQPQHF	TGCGCCAGCAGCCAAGAGCAGGGCCTCTATAGCAATCAGCCCCAGCATTTT
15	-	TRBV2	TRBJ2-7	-	CASSEAPGQPYEQYF	TGTGCCAGCAGTGAAGCTCCCGGACAACCCTACGAGCAGTACTTC
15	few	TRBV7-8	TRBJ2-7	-	CASSSEDSLSYEQYF	TGTGCCAGCAGCTCGGAGGACAGTCTTTCCTACGAGCAGTACTTC
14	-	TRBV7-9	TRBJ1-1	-	CASSPGRGGPEAFF	TGTGCCAGCAGCCCAGGGCGGGGAGGCCCTGAAGCTTTCTTT
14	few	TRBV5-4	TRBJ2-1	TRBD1	CASSSRDRNNEQFF	TGTGCCAGCAGCTCCCGGGACAGGAATAATGAGCAGTTCTTC
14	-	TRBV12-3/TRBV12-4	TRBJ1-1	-	CASILRGMNTEAFF	TGTGCCAGCATCCTGAGGGGGATGAACACTGAAGCTTTCTTT
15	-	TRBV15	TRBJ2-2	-	CATSSRQENTGELFF	TGTGCCACCAGCTCCCGACAGGAGAACACCGGGGAGCTGTTTTTT
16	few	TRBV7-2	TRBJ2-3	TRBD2	CASSPSGTTSTDTQYF	TGTGCCAGCAGCCCCTCCGGGACTACGAGCACAGATACGCAGTATTTT
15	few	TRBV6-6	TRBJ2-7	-	CASTTGRSTYYEQYF	TGTGCCAGCACTACCGGGCGGTCGACTTACTACGAGCAGTACTTC
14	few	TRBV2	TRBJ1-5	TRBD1	CASREQGASQPQHF	TGTGCCAGCAGGGAACAGGGGGCAAGCCAGCCCCAGCATTTT
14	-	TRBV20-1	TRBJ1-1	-	CSARDTGLNTEAFF	TGCAGTGCTAGAGATACAGGCTTGAACACTGAAGCTTTCTTT
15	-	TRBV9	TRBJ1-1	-	CASSPDRGGDTEAFF	TGTGCCAGCAGCCCGGACCGTGGGGGGGATACTGAAGCTTTCTTT
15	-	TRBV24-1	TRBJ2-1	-	CATSDLQGKEGEQFF	TGTGCCACCAGTGATCTACAGGGTAAGGAAGGTGAGCAGTTCTTC
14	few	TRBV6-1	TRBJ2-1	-	CASSEKTISNEQFF	TGTGCCAGCAGTGAGAAGACAATTAGCAATGAGCAGTTCTTC
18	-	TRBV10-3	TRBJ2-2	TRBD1	CAIRKLSGQGGYTGELFF	TGTGCCATCAGGAAACTATCCGGACAGGGGGGATACACCGGGGAGCTGTTTTTT
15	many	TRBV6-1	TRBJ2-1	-	CASREGRFLDNEQFF	TGTGCCAGCAGAGAGGGGCGTTTTCTGGACAATGAGCAGTTCTTC
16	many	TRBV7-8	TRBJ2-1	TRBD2	CASSWATSGSYNEQFF	TGTGCCAGCAGCTGGGCCACTAGCGGCTCCTACAATGAGCAGTTCTTC
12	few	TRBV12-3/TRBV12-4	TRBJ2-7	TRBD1	CASRTGVREQYF	TGTGCCAGCAGGACAGGGGTTCGCGAGCAGTACTTC
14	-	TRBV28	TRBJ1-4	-	CASSYTLQGEKLFF	TGTGCCAGCAGTTACACCCTTCAGGGTGAAAAACTGTTTTTT
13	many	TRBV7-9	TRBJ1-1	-	CASSHPGETEAFF	TGTGCCAGCAGCCATCCAGGGGAGACTGAAGCTTTCTTT
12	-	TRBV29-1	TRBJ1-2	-	CSVDLGSYGYTF	TGCAGCGTTGACTTGGGCTCCTATGGCTACACCTTC
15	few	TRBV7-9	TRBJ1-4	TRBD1	CASSPAGTGDEKLFF	TGTGCCAGCAGCCCAGCCGGGACAGGGGACGAAAAACTGTTTTTT
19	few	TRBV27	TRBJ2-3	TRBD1	CASSPLWNPGTGGTDTQYF	TGTGCCAGCAGCCCGTTGTGGAACCCCGGGACAGGGGGAACAGATACGCAGTATTTT
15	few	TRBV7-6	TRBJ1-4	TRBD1	CASSTTTGFNEKLFF	TGTGCCAGCAGCACCACGACAGGGTTTAATGAAAAACTGTTTTTT
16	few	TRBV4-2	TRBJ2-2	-	CASSQVGRANTGELFF	TGTGCCAGCAGCCAAGTTGGCCGCGCGAACACCGGGGAGCTGTTTTTT
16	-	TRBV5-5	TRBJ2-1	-	CASSWWGMGSYNEQFF	TGTGCCAGCAGCTGGTGGGGTATGGGGTCCTACAATGAGCAGTTCTTC
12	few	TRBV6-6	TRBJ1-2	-	CALSRGSFGYTF	TGTGCCCTAAGCAGGGGATCTTTTGGCTACACCTTC
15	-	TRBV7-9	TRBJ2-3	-	CASSAIEGRTDTQYF	TGTGCCAGCAGCGCGATTGAGGGGCGCACAGATACGCAGTATTTT
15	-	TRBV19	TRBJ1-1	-	CASSVSRTGNTEAFF	TGTGCCAGTTCCGTTTCTCGGACGGGGAACACTGAAGCTTTCTTT
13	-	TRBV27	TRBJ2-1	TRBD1	CASSLWDSNEQFF	TGTGCCAGCAGTCTGTGGGACAGCAATGAGCAGTTCTTC
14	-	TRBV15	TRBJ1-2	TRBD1	CATSRRQGHYGYTF	TGTGCCACCAGCAGGCGACAGGGCCACTATGGCTACACCTTC